This entry concerns a single T cell receptor (beta chain). Seattle-derived patients entered the study during active infection and were followed longitudinally. Germline V gene sequence: CDR1 MNHEY, CDR2 SVGEGT. CDR3 length: 14 residues. V was pared by 7 bases and J by 3 bases, with 13 bases between. As handled by the study authors: The assay estimated nucleated cells by amplifying reference gene primers. The protocol was immunoSEQ multiplex PCR, while the TCRdb copy is restricted to in-frame clones and leaves out a portion. V and J calls and clone size are those listed in that table; D and trimming were worked out from the DNA. The sample consists of approximately 350,000 clones, roughly 90% of them appearing once. The data are from a study of blood T cell repertoires in COVID-19. As for the study in general: Acute and convalescent COVID-19 samples came from the United States, Italy and Spain.

The material sequenced was peripheral blood. The TCR was taken from a woman aged 25 to 45 with COVID-19, enrolled during active disease. The chain combines TRBV6-2 or TRBV6-3 with TRBJ1-5, with a weak D call TRBD1 (6 bases). In DNA form, the CDR3 reads TGTGCCAGCACCCCCTCAGGGGACAATCAGCCCCAGCATTTT. It specifies CASTPSGDNQPQHF.